This is a list of T cell receptor beta chains from one sample in a study of blood T cell repertoires in COVID-19. Produced via immunoSEQ multiplex PCR; TCRdb's table is partial and in-frame only. The table shows approximately 150,000 clones, with approximately 84% occurring only once. The sequencing input was PBMCs or T cells enriched from blood (not recorded which). The receptor set was obtained from a woman aged 45-65 years with acute COVID-19. The CDR3 runs from the conserved cysteine through the conserved F or W. The D gene is left open where the match is weak. Clone size is not always given. Where it is, it says once, few, many or a class for expanded clones.

V: TRBV2
J: TRBJ2-7
size: .
D: .
DNA: TGTGCCAGCAGGGACCTCGGGGGGCCGCCCTACGAGCAGTACTTC
CDR3: CASRDLGGPPYEQYF

V: TRBV6-2/TRBV6-3
J: TRBJ2-5
size: .
D: TRBD1
DNA: TGTGCCAGCAGTTACCAGGGGGCAAGGTCTTTGGAGACCCAGTACTTC
CDR3: CASSYQGARSLETQYF

V: TRBV5-4
J: TRBJ2-1
size: .
D: .
DNA: TGTGCCAGCAGCCCAAGGGCAGCGGAGGTGGCAAATGAGCAGTTCTTC
CDR3: CASSPRAAEVANEQFF

V: TRBV7-8
J: TRBJ1-5
size: .
D: .
DNA: TGTGCCAGCAGCCAGCCTACGGAGGATATTCAGCCCCAGCATTTT
CDR3: CASSQPTEDIQPQHF

V: TRBV5-1
J: TRBJ1-4
size: .
D: .
DNA: TGCGCCAGCAGCTTTGGCAGCGCAACTAATGAAAAACTGTTTTTT
CDR3: CASSFGSATNEKLFF

V: TRBV28
J: TRBJ1-1
size: .
D: .
DNA: TGTGCCAGCAGTCGAGACAGGAACACTGAAGCTTTCTTT
CDR3: CASSRDRNTEAFF

V: TRBV19
J: TRBJ2-2
size: .
D: TRBD1
DNA: TGTGCCAGTAGTATTTCGGGACAGGGAACCCTGAACACCGGGGAGCTGTTTTTT
CDR3: CASSISGQGTLNTGELFF

V: TRBV7-6
J: TRBJ1-6
size: .
D: .
DNA: TGTGCCAGCAGCCCGGCGGGGATTAATTCACCCCTCCACTTT
CDR3: CASSPAGINSPLHF

V: TRBV21-1
J: TRBJ2-7
size: .
D: .
DNA: TGTGCCAGCAGCAAAGAGCCACAGGGTTTGGTCTACGAGCAGTACTTC
CDR3: CASSKEPQGLVYEQYF

V: TRBV6-1
J: TRBJ1-5
size: few
D: TRBD1
DNA: TGTGCCAGCAGTGAGGGGACAGTCAATCAGCCCCAGCATTTT
CDR3: CASSEGTVNQPQHF

V: TRBV11-3
J: TRBJ1-2
size: few
D: .
DNA: TGTGCCAGCAGCCCTCAACAGGAGAACTATGGCTACACCTTC
CDR3: CASSPQQENYGYTF

V: TRBV7-3
J: TRBJ2-3
size: .
D: TRBD1
DNA: TGTGCCAGCAGCTTTTTGCAAGGGGGCGATACGCAGTATTTT
CDR3: CASSFLQGGDTQYF

V: TRBV6-2/TRBV6-3
J: TRBJ2-7
size: .
D: .
DNA: TGTGCCAGCAGCTCACCCTCTAGACTCATCTACGAGCAGTACTTC
CDR3: CASSSPSRLIYEQYF

V: TRBV9
J: TRBJ1-2
size: .
D: .
DNA: TGTGCCAGCAGCCCTTACTACACCTTC
CDR3: CASSPYYTF

V: TRBV5-1
J: TRBJ2-1
size: .
D: TRBD2
DNA: TGCGCCAGCAGCCTTACTAGCGGGTCTTTCAATGAGCAGTTCTTC
CDR3: CASSLTSGSFNEQFF

V: TRBV5-6
J: TRBJ2-7
size: few
D: TRBD2
DNA: TGTGCCAGCAGCTCGGGTCACCCGGGACTAGGTCCAAGCTCCTACGAGCAGTACTTC
CDR3: CASSSGHPGLGPSSYEQYF

V: TRBV4-2
J: TRBJ1-6
size: .
D: .
DNA: TGTGCCAGCAGCCAAGAGAGCTCCTATAATTCACCCCTCCACTTT
CDR3: CASSQESSYNSPLHF

V: TRBV2
J: TRBJ1-5
size: .
D: TRBD1
DNA: TGTGCCAGCAGAGCGGACAGGGGGCTGAATCAGCCCCAGCATTTT
CDR3: CASRADRGLNQPQHF

V: TRBV4-2
J: TRBJ1-5
size: once
D: TRBD1
DNA: TGTGCCAGCAGCTCCCGGGACAGGGGCAATCAGCCCCAGCATTTT
CDR3: CASSSRDRGNQPQHF

V: TRBV5-1
J: TRBJ1-2
size: .
D: .
DNA: TGCGCCAGCAGCCCCCAGGGAACCTATGGCTACACCTTC
CDR3: CASSPQGTYGYTF

V: TRBV7-9
J: TRBJ2-7
size: .
D: TRBD2
DNA: TGTGCCAGCAGTCCTAGCGGGAGAGGGGGCTACGAGCAGTACTTC
CDR3: CASSPSGRGGYEQYF

V: TRBV11-1
J: TRBJ2-7
size: .
D: TRBD2
DNA: TGTGCCAGCAGCTTTGTGGCTAGCGGGATATACGAGCAGTACTTC
CDR3: CASSFVASGIYEQYF

V: TRBV9
J: TRBJ1-2
size: .
D: TRBD1
DNA: TGTGCCAGCAGCCTAGGACAGGGTCCAGGGGATGGCTACACCTTC
CDR3: CASSLGQGPGDGYTF

V: TRBV7-6
J: TRBJ2-3
size: .
D: .
DNA: TGTGCCAGCCAGGACAGACTCGGGCGCACAGATACGCAGTATTTT
CDR3: CASQDRLGRTDTQYF

V: TRBV6-5
J: TRBJ2-5
size: .
D: TRBD1
DNA: TGTGCCAGCAGACAACCGGGACAGGAAGAGACCCAGTACTTC
CDR3: CASRQPGQEETQYF

V: TRBV2
J: TRBJ1-5
size: .
D: TRBD1
DNA: TGTGCCAGCAGCGGACAGGGTTTCAATCAGCCCCAGCATTTT
CDR3: CASSGQGFNQPQHF